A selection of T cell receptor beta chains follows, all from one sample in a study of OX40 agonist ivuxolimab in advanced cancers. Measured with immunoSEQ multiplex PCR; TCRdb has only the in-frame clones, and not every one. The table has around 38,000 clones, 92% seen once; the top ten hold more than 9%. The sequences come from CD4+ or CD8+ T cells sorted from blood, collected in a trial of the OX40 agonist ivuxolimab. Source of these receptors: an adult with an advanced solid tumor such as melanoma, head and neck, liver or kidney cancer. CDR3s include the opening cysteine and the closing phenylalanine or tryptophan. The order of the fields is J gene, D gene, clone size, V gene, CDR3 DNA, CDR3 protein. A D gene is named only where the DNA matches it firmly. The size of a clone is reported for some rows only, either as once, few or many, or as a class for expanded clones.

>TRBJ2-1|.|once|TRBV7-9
TGTGCCAGCAGCAGCTTTTTGTACAATGAGCAGTTCTTC
CASSSFLYNEQFF
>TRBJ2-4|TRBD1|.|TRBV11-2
TGTGCCAGCAGACAGACCGGGACAGCCGAAAACATTCAGTACTTC
CASRQTGTAENIQYF
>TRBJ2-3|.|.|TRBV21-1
TGTGCCAGCAGCAAACCGGGACGAGTGCAGGTTACGCAGTATTTT
CASSKPGRVQVTQYF
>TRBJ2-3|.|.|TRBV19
TGTGCCAGTAGTATACTCGGGGGAACAGATACGCAGTATTTT
CASSILGGTDTQYF
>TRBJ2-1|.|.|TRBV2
TGTGCCAGCAGTGAAGTCGGGAATCGGTTCTTC
CASSEVGNRFF
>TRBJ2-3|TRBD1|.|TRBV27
TGTGCCAGCAGCTCGACAGGGTACACAGATACGCAGTATTTT
CASSSTGYTDTQYF
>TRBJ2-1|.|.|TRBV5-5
TGTGCCAGCAGCTTGGACAGTTTCTCCTACAATGAGCAGTTCTTC
CASSLDSFSYNEQFF
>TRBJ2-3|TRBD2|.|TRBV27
TGTGCCAGCAGGCCGACTAGCGGAGATACGCAGTATTTT
CASRPTSGDTQYF
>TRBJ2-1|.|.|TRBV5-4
TGTGCCAGCAGCTTGGAGCGCGATGAGCAGTTCTTC
CASSLERDEQFF
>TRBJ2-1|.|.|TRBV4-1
TGCGCCAGCAGCCATCTACTAGGCAATGAGCAGTTCTTC
CASSHLLGNEQFF
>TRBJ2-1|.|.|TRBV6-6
TGTGCCAGCAGTTACAACCTGAATGAGCAGTTCTTC
CASSYNLNEQFF
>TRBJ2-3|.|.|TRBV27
TGTGCCAGCAGTTCCGCTAGAGATACGCAGTATTTT
CASSSARDTQYF
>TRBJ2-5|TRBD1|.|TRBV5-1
TGCGCCAGCAGCTTGGAGGGGACAGGGTACCAAGAGACCCAGTACTTC
CASSLEGTGYQETQYF
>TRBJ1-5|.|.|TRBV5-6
TGTGCCAGCAGCCTGGGGACAAATCAGCCCCAGCATTTT
CASSLGTNQPQHF
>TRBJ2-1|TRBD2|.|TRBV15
TGTGCCACCAGCACCCTACTAGCGGATAACTACAATGAGCAGTTCTTC
CATSTLLADNYNEQFF
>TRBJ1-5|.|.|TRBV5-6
TGTGCCAGCAGCACGGTAGCTCAGCCCCAGCATTTT
CASSTVAQPQHF
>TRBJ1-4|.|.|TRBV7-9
TGTGCCAGCAGCTACCAAGAAGGAGGAGACGAAAAACTGTTTTTT
CASSYQEGGDEKLFF
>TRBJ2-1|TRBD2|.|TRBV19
TGTGCCAGTAGTATTATAGCGGGAGGGCCCGGGAATGAGCAGTTCTTC
CASSIIAGGPGNEQFF
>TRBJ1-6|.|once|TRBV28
TGTGCCAGCAGTTTAGGGCCCGTGGGGGTTAATTCACCCCTCCACTTT
CASSLGPVGVNSPLHF
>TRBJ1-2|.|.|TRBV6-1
TGTGCCAGCAGTCCCCTCCTAAGGGGGACCGATGGCTACACCTTC
CASSPLLRGTDGYTF
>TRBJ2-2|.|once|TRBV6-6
TGTGCCAGCAGGCCCGGGACTTGGAACACCGGGGAGCTGTTTTTT
CASRPGTWNTGELFF
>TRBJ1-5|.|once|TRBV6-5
TGTGCCAGCAGTTACGGTCAGGGGCGGCAGCCCCAGCATTTT
CASSYGQGRQPQHF
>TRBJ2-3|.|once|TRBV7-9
TGTGCCAGCACCTGGGAGGGGGACTACAGCACAGATACGCAGTATTTT
CASTWEGDYSTDTQYF
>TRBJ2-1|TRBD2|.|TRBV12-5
TGTGCTAGTGGTTTCGGCGGGAGAGATGAGCAGTTCTTC
CASGFGGRDEQFF
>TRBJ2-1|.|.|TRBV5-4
TGTGCCAGCAGCTTGACATTTGCTGAGCAGTTCTTC
CASSLTFAEQFF
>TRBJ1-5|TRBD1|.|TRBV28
TGTGCCAGCAGTTTAGCGGGACAGGGAGATTTCAATCAGCCCCAGCATTTT
CASSLAGQGDFNQPQHF
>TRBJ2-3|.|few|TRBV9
TGTGCCAGCAGCGTAGAAGGCTTCAGCACAGATACGCAGTATTTT
CASSVEGFSTDTQYF
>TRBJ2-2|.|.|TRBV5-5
TGTGCCAGCAGCCCGCGCAATACCGGGGAGCTGTTTTTT
CASSPRNTGELFF
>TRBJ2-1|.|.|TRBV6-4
TGTGCCAGCAGTGGAACGCCAGCCCTTTACAATGAGCAGTTCTTC
CASSGTPALYNEQFF
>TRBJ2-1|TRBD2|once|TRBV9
TGTGCCAGCAGCGTAGTTGCGGGAGGCGCTCGATACAATGAGCAGTTCTTC
CASSVVAGGARYNEQFF
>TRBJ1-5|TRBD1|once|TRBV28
TGTGCCAGCAGTCAGACAGGGGGCGATCAGCCCCAGCATTTT
CASSQTGGDQPQHF
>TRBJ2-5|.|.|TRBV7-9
TGTGCCAGCAGCTTAATTTCAGGGCAGTACTTC
CASSLISGQYF
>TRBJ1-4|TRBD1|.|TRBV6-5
TGTGCCAGCAGTTACACTCGGACAGGGTACGAAAAACTGTTTTTT
CASSYTRTGYEKLFF
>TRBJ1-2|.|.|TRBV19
TGTGCCAGTCGGATGGGAGGCTACACCTTC
CASRMGGYTF
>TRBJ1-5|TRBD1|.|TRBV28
TGTGCCGGGGGACAGGGGAGCAATCAGCCCCAGCATTTT
CAGGQGSNQPQHF
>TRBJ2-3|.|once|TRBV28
TGTGCCAGCAGCCGATCGGTGCGAACAGATACGCAGTATTTT
CASSRSVRTDTQYF
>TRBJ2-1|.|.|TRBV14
TGTGCCAGCAGCTACTGGGGCGGTGAGCAGTTCTTC
CASSYWGGEQFF
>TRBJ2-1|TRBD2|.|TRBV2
TGTGCCAGCAGTGCGACTAGCGGGAGGGCCAATGAGCAGTTCTTC
CASSATSGRANEQFF
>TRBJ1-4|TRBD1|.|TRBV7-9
TGTGCCAGCAGCTTTGTACAGGGGGCGGCAGATGAAAAACTGTTTTTT
CASSFVQGAADEKLFF
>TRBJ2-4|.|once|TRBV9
TGTGCCAGCAGCGTCTCGGGAGTTGCCAAAAACATTCAGTACTTC
CASSVSGVAKNIQYF
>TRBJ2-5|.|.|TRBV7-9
TGTGCCAGCAGCGGTCAAGAGACCCAGTACTTC
CASSGQETQYF
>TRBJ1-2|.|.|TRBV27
TGTGCCAGCAGCATTCAGGGGAACTATGGCTACACCTTC
CASSIQGNYGYTF